The next 14 T cell receptor beta chains were all read from a single sample in a study of post-analysis software for immune sequencing data. The study's findings and limits: Higher frequency in patients than in controls was seen for roughly five TRBV segments, with TRBV5-6, TRBV5-1 and TRBV20-1 among them.

The authors incorporated unique molecular identifiers into the TCR beta cDNA libraries. TCRdb ran MiXCR on the PCR reads and lists one entry per CDR3 protein. The sample shows hundreds of thousands of distinct CDR3 sequences, 55% to 60% of them seen only once. These TCRs' antigens remain unknown. Sample: blood. The origin of the receptors is a girl aged 2 to 10 with multiple sclerosis.

DNA for the CDR3: TGTGCCAGCAGTACAAGGGACAGGGGCTATGGCTACACCTTC. Translation: CASSTRDRGYGYTF. This chain connects TRBV12-3 or TRBV12-4 to TRBJ1-2; 10 bases line up with TRBD1. This CDR3 has 14 residues. Trimming at V came to 5 bases and at J to 4 bases, leaving 4 bases not matched to a gene.

The V gene is TRBV20-1, the J gene TRBJ2-1; no reliable D call. The CDR3 runs 13 residues. The ends were cut back, 0 bases at V and 10 bases at J, with 13 bases in the middle. Germline V lookup: CDR1 DFQATT, CDR2 SNEGSKA (reference sequence). The CDR3 sequence is CSARDNFFGEQFF. The CDR3 nucleotides read TGCAGTGCTAGAGATAACTTCTTTGGCGAGCAGTTCTTC.

This chain joins TRBV15 and TRBJ2-3; unclear D gene. This CDR3 is built from 14 residues. Germline-derived CDR1 and CDR2 are LNHNV and YYDKDF (reference sequence). Trimming shortened V by 0 bases and J by 2 bases, and 6 bases separated the two germline ends. In DNA, the CDR3 is TGTGCCACCAGCAGAGACGCTATCACAGATACGCAGTATTTT. Its translation is CATSRDAITDTQYF.

The chain joins TRBV6-5 to TRBJ1-5; a weak D match, TRBD1 (6 bases). This CDR3 is built from 15 residues. Germline lookup yields CDR1 MNHEY and CDR2 SVGAGI. Trimming left V 0 bases short and J 2 bases short, with 8 bases between. CDR3 in DNA: TGTGCCAGCAGTTACTCGAGGGGGGGCAATCAGCCCCAGCATTTT. Amino acids: CASSYSRGGNQPQHF.

The sample holds one count of this clonotype. A junction boundary mismatches the germline segment, possibly from a read error. This chain links TRBV12-3 or TRBV12-4 with TRBJ2-1; 13 positions agree with TRBD2. CDR3 size: 15 residues. The CDR3 coding sequence is TGTGCCAGCAGTTTAGGACTAGCGGGAGGCAATAAGCAGTTCTTC. Translation gives CASSLGLAGGNKQFF.

J is TRBJ2-3 and V is TRBV10-3; 7 bases match TRBD2. Germline trimming cut 7 bases from V and 4 bases from J; bases unmatched to any gene: 8. Germline V lookup: CDR1 ENHRY, CDR2 SYGVKD. The CDR3 runs to 14 residues. CDR3 DNA sequence: TGTGCCATCACCCATGGGGCGGGAGCAGATACGCAGTATTTT. Translated: CAITHGAGADTQYF.

The rearrangement links TRBV10-1 to TRBJ2-7, with D perhaps matching TRBD2 (5 bases). This CDR3 is 16 amino acids long. CDR1 and CDR2 from the germline V gene are WNHNN and SYGVQD (reference sequence). Trimming took 2 bases from V and 1 from J, leaving 15 bases between them. CDR3 in amino acids: CASSEGSSGASYEQYF. The CDR3 nucleotides read TGCGCCAGCAGTGAGGGTTCCAGCGGTGCTTCCTACGAGCAGTACTTC.

The rearrangement links TRBV6-4 to TRBJ2-1; unclear D gene. The germline V gene has CDR1 MRHNA and CDR2 SNTAGT. This CDR3 has 13 amino acids. The germline V and J ends were trimmed by 3 bases and 9 bases, with 12 bases remaining between them. CDR3 bases: TGTGCCAGCAGTGATGTAGTAGTGCTTGAGCAGTTCTTC. Amino acids: CASSDVVVLEQFF.

The chain combines TRBV29-1 with TRBJ2-1, with 10 bases aligning to TRBD2. Unmatched junction bases numbered 7, after V lost 6 bases and J lost 2 bases. This CDR3 region has 15 residues. CDR1 and CDR2 (germline): SQVTM, ANQGSEA. CDR3 amino acids: CSVKATSGTYNEQFF. CDR3 nucleotide sequence: TGCAGCGTAAAAGCCACTAGCGGGACCTACAATGAGCAGTTCTTC.

This clonotype was detected once. This chain connects TRBV20-1 to TRBJ2-5, with 10 bases aligning to TRBD2. Trimming cost V 6 bases and J 4 bases; bases outside gene matches: 11. CDR1 is DFQATT and CDR2 is SNEGSKA in the germline V gene (reference sequence). The CDR3 is 15 residues long. This CDR3 is CSALLAGGGLETQYF. CDR3 in DNA: TGCAGTGCCTTATTAGCGGGAGGAGGGCTAGAGACCCAGTACTTC.

As to this clonotype: An end of the junction does not agree with germline; a read error may underlie this. The genes are TRBV29-1 and TRBJ2-7, with 8 positions matching TRBD1. Near its end, the DNA agrees better with TRBJ2-4, so the J call may be wrong. This CDR3 spans 15 amino acids. Looked up from germline, CDR1 is SQVTM and CDR2 is ANQGSEA. CDR3 loop: CSVEGQALAKDIQYF. CDR3 DNA sequence: TGCAGCGTCGAGGGACAGGCCTTAGCCAAAGACATTCAGTACTTC.

This chain joins TRBV7-2 and TRBJ2-4, with D perhaps TRBD2 (6 bases). The V and J ends lost 0 bases and 9 bases respectively, with 15 bases between them. The CDR3 spans 15 residues. CDR1 is SGHTA and CDR2 is FQGNSA in the germline V gene. CDR3 amino acids: CASSLAQTSRGIQYF. CDR3 DNA sequence: TGTGCCAGCAGCTTAGCGCAAACTAGCCGCGGCATTCAGTACTTC.

This rearrangement joins TRBV7-6 to TRBJ1-6; TRBD1 agrees at 8 bases. Germline V gene data show CDR1 as SGHVS and CDR2 as FNYEAQ. There are 17 residues in the CDR3. The J segment lost 9 bases and the V segment lost 0 bases, leaving 10 bases of the junction unmatched. The CDR3: CASSLARQGTGGSPLHF. The CDR3 DNA is TGTGCCAGCAGCTTAGCCCGACAGGGGACCGGCGGTTCACCCCTCCACTTT.

V gene TRBV10-3 combines with J gene TRBJ2-1; D might be TRBD1 (5 bases). The germline V gene encodes CDR1 ENHRY and CDR2 SYGVKD. CDR3 size: 13 residues. The V and J ends lost 3 bases and 5 bases respectively, with 8 bases between them. Here the CDR3 reads CAISDQGDNEQFF. The CDR3 DNA is TGTGCCATCAGTGATCAGGGTGACAATGAGCAGTTCTTC.